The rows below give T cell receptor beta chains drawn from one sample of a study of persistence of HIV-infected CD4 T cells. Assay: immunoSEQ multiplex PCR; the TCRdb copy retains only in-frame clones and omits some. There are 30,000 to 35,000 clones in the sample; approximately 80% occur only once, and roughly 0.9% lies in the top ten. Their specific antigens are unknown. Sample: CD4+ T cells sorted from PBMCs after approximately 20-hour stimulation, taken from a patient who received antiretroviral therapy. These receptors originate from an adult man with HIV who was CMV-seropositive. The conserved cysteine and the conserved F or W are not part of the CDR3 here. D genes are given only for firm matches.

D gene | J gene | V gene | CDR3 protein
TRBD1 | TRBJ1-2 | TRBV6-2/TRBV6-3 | ASSYSDRAGSYGYT
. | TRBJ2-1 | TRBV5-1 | ASRGGLGEAEQF
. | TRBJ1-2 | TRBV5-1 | ASSLENTRGGYT
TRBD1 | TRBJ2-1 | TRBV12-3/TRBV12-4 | ASSRGTGNEQF
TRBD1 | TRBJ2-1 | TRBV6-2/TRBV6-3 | ASSLTGALYNEQF
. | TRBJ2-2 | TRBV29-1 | SVDTSNTGELF
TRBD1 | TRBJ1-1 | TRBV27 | ASSWGQGTNTEAF
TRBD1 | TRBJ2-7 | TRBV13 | ASSILQGAPLDEQY
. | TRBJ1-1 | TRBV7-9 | ASSLRDGKNTEAF
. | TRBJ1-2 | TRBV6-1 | ASSERRQLLRYGYT
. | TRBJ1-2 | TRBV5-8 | ASSHDRDTPWGGYT
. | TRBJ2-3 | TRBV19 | ASSIDPGTDTQY
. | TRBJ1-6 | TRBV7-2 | ASSFAGDNSPLH
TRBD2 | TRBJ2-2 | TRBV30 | AWSVPGLANTGELF
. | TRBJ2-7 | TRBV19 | ASSIGPEASYEQY
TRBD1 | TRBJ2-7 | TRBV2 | ASGDRTIYEQY
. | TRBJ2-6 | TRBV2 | ASSVHGANVLT
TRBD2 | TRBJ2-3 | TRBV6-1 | ASSEGLVATDTQY
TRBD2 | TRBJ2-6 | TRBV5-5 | ASSLSGGAFGANVLT
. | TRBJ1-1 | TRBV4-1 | ASSQDPGPNTEAF
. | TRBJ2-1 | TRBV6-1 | ASSGRLRGVYNEQF
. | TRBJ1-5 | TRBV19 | ASRSRTTDQPQH
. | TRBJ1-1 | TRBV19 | ASSVDIMNTEAF
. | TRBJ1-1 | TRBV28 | ASRTGGESTEAF
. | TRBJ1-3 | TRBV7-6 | ASSPRLQTRSSGNTIY
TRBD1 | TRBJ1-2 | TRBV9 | ASSSLDRGGFYGYT
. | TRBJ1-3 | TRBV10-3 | AISESLSFSGNTIY
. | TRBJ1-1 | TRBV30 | AWSIGALGAF
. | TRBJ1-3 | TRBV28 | ASSLLVGPISGNTIY
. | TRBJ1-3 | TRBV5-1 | ASSPEGDPSGNTIY
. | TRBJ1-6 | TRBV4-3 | ASSHGYGDSPLH
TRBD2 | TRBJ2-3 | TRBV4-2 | ASSQDRAGGADTQY